The entry below describes one T cell receptor (beta chain). What it binds is unknown. This table comes from immunoSEQ multiplex PCR, and its TCRdb copy is limited to in-frame clones, with some not included. The data contain around 1,500 clones, 85% to 90% of them singletons. The source of the sample is a study of neoadjuvant nivolumab and ipilimumab in lung cancer. V was cut by 3 bases and J by 5 bases, with 10 bases left in between. Germline lookup yields CDR1 MNHNS and CDR2 SASEGT. The CDR3 has 14 residues. Overall study findings and caveats: Higher pretherapy blood TCR richness went with higher resected-tumor richness. A small number of samples were TCR sequenced. Pathologic regression was not significantly tied to TCR clonality.

This receptor was identified in an adult with non-small cell lung cancer. Material: adjacent normal lung tissue, obtained after neoadjuvant nivolumab, alone or with ipilimumab, at or shortly before surgery. This rearrangement joins TRBV6-1 to TRBJ1-4; the D gene is possibly TRBD1 (5 bases). CDR3 loop: CASSEPTENEKLFF. DNA of the CDR3: TGTGCCAGCAGTGAGCCGACAGAGAATGAAAAACTGTTTTTT.